A selection of T cell receptor beta chains follows, all from one sample in a study of T cells in tumors after PD-1 blockade. The table came from immunoSEQ multiplex PCR; TCRdb's copy has only in-frame clones and leaves some out. This sample carries about 59,000 clones, 80% of them seen once, and the ten largest clones take roughly 13%. Sequenced material: PBMCs, taken before anti-PD-1 treatment. These receptors were taken from a human donor with basal cell carcinoma. CDR3s include the opening cysteine and the closing phenylalanine or tryptophan. The size of a clone is reported for some rows only, either as once, few or many, or as a class for expanded clones.

-	TRBJ1-1	15	TRBV7-6	CASSQRTGGNTEAFF
once	TRBJ2-5	14	TRBV9	CASSVGTWQETQYF
-	TRBJ2-5	15	TRBV18	CASSLGTGFQETQYF
-	TRBJ1-2	14	TRBV11-1	CASSSWTGNYGYTF
-	TRBJ2-3	17	TRBV11-3	CASSLDVGTGFTDTQYF
-	TRBJ2-2	17	TRBV18	CASSPISGTGNTGELFF
-	TRBJ1-1	13	TRBV18	CASSSLDNTEAFF
-	TRBJ2-7	13	TRBV30	CAWSIVAFDEQYF
-	TRBJ1-1	14	TRBV9	CASSAGTGVSEAFF
-	TRBJ2-7	15	TRBV24-1	CATSDWRGTPYEQYF
-	TRBJ2-1	19	TRBV7-2	CASSLALIRLAGNYNEQFF
-	TRBJ1-2	15	TRBV6-5	CASSSTGRAGQGYTF
-	TRBJ2-3	14	TRBV19	CASRASGRADTQYF
-	TRBJ2-1	15	TRBV12-5	CASGQTGLSYDEQFF
few	TRBJ1-5	13	TRBV4-1	CASSQTAAQPQHF
many	TRBJ1-1	15	TRBV18	CASSRGQGALTEAFF
-	TRBJ2-4	18	TRBV4-1	CASSQGAGDVGAKNIQYF
-	TRBJ2-7	14	TRBV5-1	CASSPNRVSYEQYF
many	TRBJ2-1	12	TRBV9	CASGRGAVEQFF
few	TRBJ1-4	17	TRBV15	CATSRDHPTGTNEKLFF
-	TRBJ2-7	15	TRBV5-1	CASSLMTGGANEQYF
-	TRBJ2-1	15	TRBV19	CASSITSGGADEQFF
few	TRBJ1-5	13	TRBV10-3	CATTPEVNQPQHF
-	TRBJ2-7	16	TRBV5-5	CASSLTGVDEWNEQYF
-	TRBJ2-7	15	TRBV9	CASSPDLDSSYEQYF
-	TRBJ1-1	15	TRBV30	CAWSVILELNTEAFF
-	TRBJ1-1	14	TRBV2	CASSAGPQNTEAFF
once	TRBJ2-5	15	TRBV7-2	CASSLRASGQETQYF
once	TRBJ1-6	15	TRBV6-1	CASSSGGSYNSPLHF
-	TRBJ1-5	16	TRBV6-6	CASSYGQGPPNQPQHF
-	TRBJ2-3	18	TRBV7-2	CASSLALWDTYSTDTQYF
-	TRBJ1-4	14	TRBV18	CASSRDRGNEKLFF
-	TRBJ1-1	14	TRBV30	CAWSADRALAEAFF
-	TRBJ1-6	20	TRBV14	CASSQGQDRSLNSYNSPLHF
-	TRBJ2-4	15	TRBV27	CASSSAGGGYIIQYF
-	TRBJ1-5	18	TRBV5-1	CASSPGLSGGARNQPQHF
-	TRBJ1-4	14	TRBV4-2	CASSQEGRSEKLFF